This T cell receptor (beta chain) was captured in a study of T cell responses to AZD1222 COVID-19 vaccine. Germline V gives CDR1 MDHEN, CDR2 SYDVKM. There are 16 residues in the CDR3. V lost 4 bases to trimming and J lost 6 bases; unmatched junction nucleotides: 4. Assay used: immunoSEQ multiplex PCR; TCRdb lists only in-frame clones, some missing. The table includes about 130,000 clones, 93% detected once. This specimen was peripheral blood, taken on day 0 of AZD1222 vaccination. The TCR comes from an adult in good health. The J gene is TRBJ2-2, the V gene TRBV28; 14 nucleotides match TRBD2. CDR3 nucleotides: TGTGCCAGCAGTTGGGGACTAGCGGGAGTCTCCGGGGAGCTGTTTTTT. Protein: CASSWGLAGVSGELFF.